The rows below give T cell receptor beta chains drawn from one sample of a study of blood T cell repertoires in COVID-19. Clones were sequenced by immunoSEQ multiplex PCR, and TCRdb holds only the in-frame ones, with some missing. The data show about 260,000 clones, about 89% seen once. Sequenced input: peripheral blood. All receptors derive from a woman aged 40 to 50 who had recovered from COVID-19. Both conserved end residues are part of each CDR3. Fields, in order: CDR3 length, D gene, V gene, J gene, clone size, CDR3 protein, CDR3 DNA. D genes are given only for firm matches. Clone size is given for some rows only: seen once, a few or many times, or a class if the clone is expanded.

15,NA,TRBV5-1,TRBJ1-2,NA,CASRSYRDGSYGYTF,TGCGCCAGCAGATCCTACAGGGATGGGAGCTATGGCTACACCTTC
18,TRBD2,TRBV11-3,TRBJ2-2,NA,CASSFGLAGGPGTGELFF,TGTGCCAGCAGCTTCGGACTAGCGGGGGGGCCTGGCACCGGGGAGCTGTTTTTT
12,TRBD1,TRBV27,TRBJ2-7,NA,CASGGQGREQYF,TGTGCCAGCGGCGGACAGGGCAGGGAGCAGTACTTC
16,TRBD2,TRBV5-6,TRBJ2-7,NA,CASSLAASGSLREQYF,TGTGCCAGCAGCTTGGCGGCTAGCGGATCTCTAAGGGAGCAGTACTTC
13,NA,TRBV5-4,TRBJ2-3,NA,CVSSPDTTDTQYF,TGTGTCAGCAGTCCGGACACCACAGATACGCAGTATTTT
15,NA,TRBV5-1,TRBJ2-3,NA,CASSLGGLSTDTQYF,TGCGCCAGCAGCTTGGGGGGGCTGAGCACAGATACGCAGTATTTT
19,TRBD2,TRBV27,TRBJ2-1,NA,CASSFRGSGGLLFYNEQFF,TGTGCCAGCAGTTTCCGGGGTAGCGGGGGTCTGCTTTTTTACAATGAGCAGTTCTTC
14,NA,TRBV7-8,TRBJ1-1,NA,CASRVLGGATEAFF,TGTGCCAGCAGGGTGCTTGGGGGGGCAACTGAAGCTTTCTTT
14,NA,TRBV2,TRBJ2-7,NA,CASSERRRDGEQYF,TGTGCCAGCAGTGAGAGGAGGAGGGATGGCGAGCAGTACTTC
15,NA,TRBV3-1/TRBV3-2,TRBJ2-5,NA,CASSRGRTRGETQYF,TGTGCCAGCAGCCGGGGACGGACTAGGGGGGAGACCCAGTACTTC
15,TRBD2,TRBV29-1,TRBJ2-3,NA,CSVGGLAGGTDTQYF,TGCAGCGTTGGGGGACTAGCGGGGGGCACAGATACGCAGTATTTT
15,TRBD2,TRBV19,TRBJ2-7,NA,CASSIKRGPSREQYF,TGTGCCAGTAGTATAAAGCGGGGGCCCTCGAGGGAGCAGTACTTC
14,TRBD1,TRBV9,TRBJ2-2,NA,CASRPTGNAGELFF,TGTGCCAGCAGACCGACAGGGAACGCCGGGGAGCTGTTTTTT
14,NA,TRBV4-2,TRBJ1-6,NA,CASSQDYGYSPLHF,TGTGCCAGCAGCCAAGACTACGGGTATTCACCCCTCCACTTT
16,TRBD1,TRBV11-2,TRBJ2-7,NA,CASSLSAGTGYYEQYF,TGTGCCAGCAGCTTATCGGCCGGGACAGGCTACTACGAGCAGTACTTC
14,NA,TRBV7-6,TRBJ1-3,NA,CASRPTISGNTIYF,TGTGCCAGCAGGCCGACAATCTCTGGAAACACCATATATTTT
13,NA,TRBV18,TRBJ1-3,NA,CASSRGLGNTIYF,TGTGCCAGCTCACGGGGGCTCGGAAACACCATATATTTT
13,NA,TRBV12-3/TRBV12-4,TRBJ1-1,NA,CASSLRMNTEAFF,TGTGCCAGCAGTCTCAGGATGAACACTGAAGCTTTCTTT
12,NA,TRBV29-1,TRBJ2-7,once,CSVGWAGAEQYF,TGCAGCGTTGGCTGGGCCGGCGCCGAGCAGTACTTC
18,TRBD2,TRBV11-2,TRBJ2-1,NA,CASSSTPPLAGNYNEQFF,TGTGCCAGCAGCTCTACACCCCCCCTAGCGGGGAACTACAATGAGCAGTTCTTC
18,TRBD1,TRBV10-1,TRBJ1-1,NA,CASSGDRGRRNLDTEAFF,TGCGCCAGCAGTGGGGACAGGGGGCGCCGAAACCTGGACACTGAAGCTTTCTTT
19,TRBD2,TRBV3-1/TRBV3-2,TRBJ2-5,NA,CASSQGLASGGPSQETQYF,TGTGCCAGCAGCCAAGGGTTGGCTAGCGGGGGCCCAAGTCAAGAGACCCAGTACTTC
15,TRBD1,TRBV4-1,TRBJ1-4,NA,CASSPGTGGGEKLFF,TGCGCCAGCAGCCCTGGGACAGGGGGCGGTGAAAAACTGTTTTTT
14,NA,TRBV6-1,TRBJ2-7,NA,CASSREGGSYEQYF,TGTGCCAGCAGTCGCGAAGGGGGCTCCTACGAGCAGTACTTC
13,TRBD2,TRBV10-3,TRBJ2-1,NA,CAIGTSGVLGSFF,TGTGCCATCGGGACTAGCGGGGTTTTAGGGTCGTTCTTC
13,NA,TRBV4-1,TRBJ2-5,NA,CASSQDSRETQYF,TGCGCCAGCAGCCAAGATTCGAGGGAGACCCAGTACTTC
13,NA,TRBV19,TRBJ1-5,NA,CASSMEGGKPQHF,TGTGCCAGTAGTATGGAGGGCGGCAAGCCCCAGCATTTT
20,NA,TRBV5-1,TRBJ1-1,NA,CASSLAGGRIGHSRDTEAFF,TGCGCCAGCAGCTTGGCCGGGGGGCGAATAGGACACAGTCGGGACACTGAAGCTTTCTTT
18,TRBD1,TRBV27,TRBJ1-5,NA,CASRNLGQGSGSNQPQHF,TGTGCCAGCAGGAACCTTGGACAGGGAAGCGGTAGCAATCAGCCCCAGCATTTT
11,NA,TRBV20-1,TRBJ2-5,NA,CSARGRGTQYF,TGCAGTGCTAGGGGGCGAGGGACCCAGTACTTC
15,TRBD1,TRBV5-1,TRBJ1-2,NA,CASSVGQAIPYGYTF,TGCGCCAGCAGCGTCGGACAGGCAATTCCCTATGGCTACACCTTC
14,NA,TRBV6-5,TRBJ1-2,NA,CASSPGGGDYGYTF,TGTGCCAGCAGTCCCGGCGGGGGAGACTATGGCTACACCTTC
15,TRBD1,TRBV18,TRBJ2-2,NA,CASSQGAPVTGELFF,TGTGCCAGCTCACAGGGGGCGCCCGTCACCGGGGAGCTGTTTTTT
16,TRBD2,TRBV27,TRBJ2-7,NA,CASSFSQRGGLSEQYF,TGTGCCAGCAGTTTCTCCCAGCGGGGGGGCCTTTCCGAGCAGTACTTC
14,NA,TRBV6-5,TRBJ2-7,NA,CASSLTGPPYEQYF,TGTGCCAGCAGCCTTACAGGGCCCCCCTACGAGCAGTACTTC
13,NA,TRBV6-5,TRBJ1-1,few,CASSYSMNTEAFF,TGTGCCAGCAGTTACAGCATGAACACTGAAGCTTTCTTT
15,NA,TRBV2,TRBJ1-1,NA,CASGERGVQWRGAFF,TGTGCCAGCGGGGAGCGGGGCGTACAGTGGAGGGGAGCTTTCTTT
15,NA,TRBV7-8,TRBJ1-5,NA,CASSLGQWGNQPQHF,TGTGCCAGCAGCTTAGGACAGTGGGGCAATCAGCCCCAGCATTTT
13,NA,TRBV13,TRBJ1-1,NA,CASSPRGNTEAFF,TGTGCCAGCAGCCCCCGAGGGAACACTGAAGCTTTCTTT
16,TRBD1,TRBV7-9,TRBJ2-2,NA,CASSLVWDRGAGELFF,TGTGCCAGCAGCTTAGTATGGGACAGGGGTGCCGGGGAGCTGTTTTTT
16,NA,TRBV9,TRBJ1-1,NA,CASSPRLRGLNTEAFF,TGTGCCAGCAGCCCACGCCTCAGGGGTCTGAACACTGAAGCTTTCTTT
13,NA,TRBV5-1,TRBJ1-1,NA,CASSLKTDTEAFF,TGCGCCAGCAGCTTGAAAACAGACACTGAAGCTTTCTTT
13,TRBD1,TRBV19,TRBJ2-7,NA,CASSVGQGTEQYF,TGTGCCAGTAGTGTAGGACAGGGAACCGAGCAGTACTTC
14,NA,TRBV4-2,TRBJ1-3,NA,CASSLTGSGNTIYF,TGTGCCAGCAGCCTTACAGGCTCTGGAAACACCATATATTTT
15,TRBD1,TRBV5-1,TRBJ2-1,NA,CATGDSSASYNEQFF,TGCGCCACCGGGGACAGTTCCGCCTCCTACAATGAGCAGTTCTTC
14,NA,TRBV15,TRBJ2-2,NA,CATSRDGGTGELFF,TGTGCCACCAGCAGAGATGGGGGGACCGGGGAGCTGTTTTTT
13,NA,TRBV6-5,TRBJ1-2,NA,CASSYSTTTAKTF,TGTGCCAGCAGTTACTCGACTACGACCGCGAAAACCTTC
13,TRBD1,TRBV2,TRBJ1-1,NA,CASTFGTGAGAFF,TGTGCCAGCACCTTTGGGACAGGGGCAGGGGCTTTCTTT
13,NA,TRBV7-2,TRBJ1-5,few,CASSGGGIQPQHF,TGTGCCAGCAGCGGGGGGGGGATTCAGCCCCAGCATTTT
13,TRBD1,TRBV7-2,TRBJ2-7,NA,CASTGDRGLEQYF,TGTGCCAGCACCGGGGACAGGGGGCTCGAGCAGTACTTC
13,TRBD1,TRBV19,TRBJ2-7,few,CATRRQGAGEQYF,TGTGCCACTCGACGGCAGGGGGCCGGCGAGCAGTACTTC
17,TRBD2,TRBV6-2/TRBV6-3,TRBJ2-3,NA,CASSEYTSGGFTDTQYF,TGTGCCAGCAGTGAGTATACTAGCGGGGGATTCACAGATACGCAGTATTTT
16,TRBD1,TRBV6-2/TRBV6-3,TRBJ2-3,NA,CASSYQGQPSTDTQYF,TGTGCCAGCAGTTACCAGGGACAGCCTAGCACAGATACGCAGTATTTT